This T cell receptor beta chain was documented in a study of identifying expanded T cells in peripheral blood. Findings of the study overall: Across healthy donors, higher total template counts meant significantly greater approximately two-week count variance. Differentially abundant clones: roughly 1.2 between replicates, 16.4 at around 14 days, roughly 18 at four.

Some clones are missing from TCRdb's copy, which holds only in-frame ones; the method was immunoSEQ multiplex PCR. Here the sample spans roughly 81,000 clones, roughly 84% being singletons. Regarding this clone: Its target is unknown.

The sequenced sample consisted of blood. The clonotype comes from a person aged 18 to 75 in good health.

The DNA of the CDR3 is TGTGCCAGCAGCCAATCATCAGCGTATGAGCAGTTCTTC. It encodes CASSQSSAYEQFF. The rearrangement links TRBV16 to TRBJ2-1; D gene uncertain. The CDR3 spans 13 residues. CDR1 is KGHSY, CDR2 FQNENV, per germline. Trimming took 0 bases from V and 8 from J, leaving 8 bases between them.